Shown below are 8 T cell receptor beta chains from a single sample sequenced in a study of OX40 agonist ivuxolimab in advanced cancers. Clones were read by immunoSEQ multiplex PCR, and TCRdb kept only the in-frame ones, dropping some. The table lists approximately 100,000 clones, 90% of them singletons. The sample in question was CD4+ or CD8+ T cells sorted from blood, obtained in a trial of the OX40 agonist ivuxolimab. Receptor source: an adult with an advanced solid tumor such as melanoma, head and neck, liver or kidney cancer.

The chain has TRBV4-3 and TRBJ2-1; TRBD2 agrees at 8 bases. CDR3 length: 16 residues. V lost 1 base to trimming and J lost 0 bases; unmatched junction nucleotides: 2. Germline CDR1 LGHNA, CDR2 YSLEER. The CDR3 loop reads CASSQALAGSYNEQFF. The DNA for the CDR3 is TGCGCCAGCAGCCAAGCCCTAGCGGGCTCCTACAATGAGCAGTTCTTC.

The V call is TRBV28, the J call TRBJ1-4; 7 bases match TRBD1. The CDR3 runs 15 residues. The junction had 9 bases not matched to a gene; V was cut back by 4 bases and J by 7 bases. CDR1 MDHEN and CDR2 SYDVKM come from the germline V gene. The DNA of the CDR3 is TGTGCCAGCAGTTCAGGGGGAGGGGACGGTGAAAAACTGTTTTTT. This translates into CASSSGGGDGEKLFF. Full variable domain (remainder filled in from reference TRBV28 and TRBJ1-4): DVKVTQSSRYLVKRTGEKVFLECVQDMDHENMFWYRQDPGLGLRLIYFSYDVKMKEKGDIPEGYSVSREKKERFSLILESASTNQTSMYLCASSSGGGDGEKLFFGSGTQLSVL.

This chain joins TRBV5-4 and TRBJ1-2; 9 bases are shared with TRBD1. CDR1 is SGHNT and CDR2 is YYREEE in the germline V gene (reference sequence). This CDR3 has 15 residues. The trim removed 5 bases at V and 4 bases at J, leaving 9 bases unmatched. The CDR3 nucleotides are TGTGCCAGCAGGATTGAAGGACAGGGGTTCTATGGCTACACCTTC. It specifies CASRIEGQGFYGYTF.

This sequence joins TRBV18 and TRBJ2-4, with 8 positions matching TRBD1. Germline CDR1 is KGHSH and CDR2 is LQKENI. The CDR3 spans 16 residues. V lost 3 bases, J lost 1 base, and 5 bases stayed unmatched. The CDR3 loop reads CASSPATGVAKNIQYF. CDR3 bases: TGTGCCAGCTCACCGGCGACAGGGGTGGCCAAAAACATTCAGTACTTC. The full variable domain, in which reference TRBV18 and TRBJ2-4 provide the parts outside the CDR3, is NAGVMQNPRHLVRRRGQEARLRCSPMKGHSHVYWYRQLPEEGLKFMVYLQKENIIDESGMPKERFSAEFPKEGPSILRIQQVVRGDSAAYFCASSPATGVAKNIQYFGAGTRLSVL.

The rearrangement uses TRBV18 and TRBJ2-1; 9 nucleotides align to TRBD1. This CDR3 is 17 amino acids long. The germline gives CDR1 KGHSH, CDR2 LQKENI. J was trimmed by 5 bases and V by 3 bases; bases with no gene match: 11. The CDR3 DNA is TGTGCCAGCTCACCGCGGGCAGGGACAGGGAACCACAATGAGCAGTTCTTC. As protein: CASSPRAGTGNHNEQFF.

The chain has TRBV29-1 and TRBJ2-5; 9 nucleotides agree with TRBD1. Trimming removed 5 bases from V and 3 bases from J; junction bases left unmatched: 1. The CDR3 extends over 12 amino acids. CDR1 is SQVTM, CDR2 ANQGSEA, per germline. As DNA, the CDR3 is TGCAGCGTTACAGGGGGCGAAGAGACCCAGTACTTC. It codes for CSVTGGEETQYF. Variable domain in full (rest from reference TRBV29-1 and TRBJ2-5): SAVISQKPSRDICQRGTSLTIQCQVDSQVTMMFWYRQQPGQSLTLIATANQGSEATYESGFVIDKFPISRPNLTFSTLTVSNMSPEDSSIYLCSVTGGEETQYFGPGTRLLVL.

The V call is TRBV7-9, the J call TRBJ2-7; D is ambiguous. The CDR3 covers 15 residues. Looked up from germline, CDR1 is SEHNR and CDR2 is FQNEAQ (reference sequence). V lost 4 bases, J lost 5 bases, and 18 bases lay in between. CDR3 DNA: TGTGCCAGCAGCTCTCGTTCCACTCGGTTAGACGAGCAGTACTTC. It yields the protein CASSSRSTRLDEQYF.

The chain employs TRBV5-1 and TRBJ2-5, with D hard to call. The CDR3 extends over 14 amino acids. CDR1 SGHRS and CDR2 YFSETQ come from the germline V gene. V dropped 0 bases and J dropped 1 base, with 7 bases sitting between them. This chain's CDR3 is CASSLEGSQETQYF. Here the CDR3 DNA reads TGCGCCAGCAGCTTGGAGGGCAGCCAAGAGACCCAGTACTTC.